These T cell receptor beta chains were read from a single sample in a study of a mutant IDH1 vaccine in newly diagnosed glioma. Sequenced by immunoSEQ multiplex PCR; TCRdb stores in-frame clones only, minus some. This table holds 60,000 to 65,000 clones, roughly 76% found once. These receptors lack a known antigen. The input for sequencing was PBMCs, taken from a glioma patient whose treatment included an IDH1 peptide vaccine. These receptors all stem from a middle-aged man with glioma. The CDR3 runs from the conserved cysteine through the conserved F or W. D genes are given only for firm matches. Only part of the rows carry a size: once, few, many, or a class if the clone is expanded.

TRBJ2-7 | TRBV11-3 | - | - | CASSLGRGNYEQYF | TGTGCCAGCAGCTTAGGACGGGGGAACTACGAGCAGTACTTC
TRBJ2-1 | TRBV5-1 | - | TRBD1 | CASSLEGMGQENLILYNEQFF | TGCGCCAGCAGCTTGGAAGGAATGGGACAGGAGAACCTCATCCTCTACAATGAGCAGTTCTTC
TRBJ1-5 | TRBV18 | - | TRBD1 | CASSPQGVEPQHF | TGTGCCAGCTCACCTCAGGGGGTGGAGCCCCAGCATTTT
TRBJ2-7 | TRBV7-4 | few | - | CASSLVRGGFSYEQYF | TGTGCCAGCAGCTTAGTGCGCGGGGGCTTCTCCTACGAGCAGTACTTC
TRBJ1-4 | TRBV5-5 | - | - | CASSWEMFPTNEKLFF | TGTGCCAGCAGTTGGGAGATGTTCCCCACTAATGAAAAACTGTTTTTT
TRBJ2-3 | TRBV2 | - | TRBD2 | CASSELAGVQDTQYF | TGTGCCAGCAGTGAGCTAGCGGGAGTTCAAGATACGCAGTATTTT
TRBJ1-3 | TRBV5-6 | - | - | CASSSTPGNTIYF | TGTGCCAGCAGCTCTACGCCTGGAAACACCATATATTTT
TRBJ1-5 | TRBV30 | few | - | CAWSANMGNQPQHF | TGTGCCTGGAGTGCGAACATGGGGAATCAGCCCCAGCATTTT
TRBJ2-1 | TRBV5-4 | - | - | CASSSTDGANEQFF | TGTGCCAGCAGCTCGACCGACGGGGCCAATGAGCAGTTCTTC
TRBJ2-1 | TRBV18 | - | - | CASSPPTLKSSYNEQFF | TGTGCCAGCTCACCACCCACCCTTAAGAGCTCCTACAATGAGCAGTTCTTC
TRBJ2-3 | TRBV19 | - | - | CASSTQGRAGTDTQYF | TGTGCCAGTAGTACACAAGGGCGAGCTGGCACAGATACGCAGTATTTT
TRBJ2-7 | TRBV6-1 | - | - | CASRLTGRDEQYF | TGTGCCAGCAGACTTACAGGGAGGGACGAGCAGTACTTC
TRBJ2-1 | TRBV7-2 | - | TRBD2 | CASSPGGLAANNEQFF | TGTGCCAGCAGCCCAGGGGGACTAGCGGCTAACAATGAGCAGTTCTTC
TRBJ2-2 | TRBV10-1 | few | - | CATEPENTGELFF | TGCGCCACCGAACCGGAGAACACCGGGGAGCTGTTTTTT
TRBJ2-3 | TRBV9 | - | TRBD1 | CASSPQLGQVLTDTQYF | TGTGCCAGCAGCCCCCAACTCGGACAGGTTTTGACAGATACGCAGTATTTT
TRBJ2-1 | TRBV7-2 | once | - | CASSLALGILNEQFF | TGTGCCAGCAGTCTAGCCTTGGGAATTCTCAATGAGCAGTTCTTC
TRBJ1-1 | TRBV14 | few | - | CASSGYSNTEAFF | TGTGCCAGCAGTGGCTACTCGAACACTGAAGCTTTCTTT
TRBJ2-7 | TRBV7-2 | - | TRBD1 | CASSLVGDRGSYEQYF | TGTGCCAGCAGCTTAGTGGGGGACAGGGGCTCCTACGAGCAGTACTTC
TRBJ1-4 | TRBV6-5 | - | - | CASSYSEIGGKLFF | TGTGCCAGCAGTTACTCGGAAATAGGGGGAAAACTGTTTTTT
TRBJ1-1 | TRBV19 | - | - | CASSHPGHLTEAFF | TGTGCCAGTAGCCACCCCGGACACCTCACTGAAGCTTTCTTT
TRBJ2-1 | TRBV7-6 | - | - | CASSPSWGPNEQFF | TGTGCCAGCAGCCCTAGCTGGGGCCCAAATGAGCAGTTCTTC
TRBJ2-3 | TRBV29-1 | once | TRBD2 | CSVRGLAGGSTDTQYF | TGCAGCGTTCGCGGACTAGCGGGGGGGAGCACAGATACGCAGTATTTT
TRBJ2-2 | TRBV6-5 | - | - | CASRGGTGELFF | TGTGCCAGCAGAGGGGGCACCGGGGAGCTGTTTTTT
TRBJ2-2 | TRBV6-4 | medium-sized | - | CASSDSTQGELFF | TGTGCCAGCAGTGACTCAACCCAGGGGGAGCTGTTTTTT
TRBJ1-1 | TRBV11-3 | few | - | CASSLQTNTEAFF | TGTGCCAGCAGCTTACAGACGAACACTGAAGCTTTCTTT
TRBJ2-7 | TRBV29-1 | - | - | CSVELKIDEQYF | TGCAGCGTTGAACTGAAAATAGACGAGCAGTACTTC
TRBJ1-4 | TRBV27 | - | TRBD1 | CASSLPLRQGMRSSTNEKLFF | TGTGCCAGCAGTTTACCCCTAAGACAGGGGATGAGATCTTCGACTAATGAAAAACTGTTTTTT
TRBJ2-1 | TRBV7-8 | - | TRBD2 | CASSLSSGVFYEQFF | TGTGCCAGCAGCTTATCTAGCGGGGTCTTCTATGAGCAGTTCTTC
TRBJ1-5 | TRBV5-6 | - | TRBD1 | CASSLWGGGANQPQHF | TGTGCCAGCAGCTTGTGGGGAGGGGGCGCAAATCAGCCCCAGCATTTT
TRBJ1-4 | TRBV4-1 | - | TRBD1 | CASSPRDRGHDNEKLFF | TGCGCCAGCAGCCCCCGGGACAGGGGGCACGATAATGAAAAACTGTTTTTT
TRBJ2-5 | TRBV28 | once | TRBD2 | CASNEPGLAGGETQYF | TGTGCCAGCAATGAACCGGGACTAGCGGGGGGAGAGACCCAGTACTTC
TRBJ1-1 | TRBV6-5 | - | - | CASSRGKTEAFF | TGTGCCAGCAGCCGGGGGAAAACTGAAGCTTTCTTT
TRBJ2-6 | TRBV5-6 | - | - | CASSFRGYSGANVLTF | TGTGCCAGCAGCTTCAGGGGCTACTCTGGGGCCAACGTCCTGACTTTC
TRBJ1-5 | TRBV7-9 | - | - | CASSLEGQGANQPQHF | TGTGCCAGCAGCTTAGAAGGCCAGGGAGCCAATCAGCCCCAGCATTTT
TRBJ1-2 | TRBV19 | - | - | CASRQGNYGYTF | TGTGCCAGTAGGCAGGGTAACTATGGCTACACCTTC
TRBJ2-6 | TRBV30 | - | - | CAWSGLSSGANVLTF | TGTGCCTGGAGCGGCCTTAGCTCTGGGGCCAACGTCCTGACTTTC
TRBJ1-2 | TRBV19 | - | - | CASSRQGRQLWGYTF | TGTGCCAGCTCCCGGCAGGGTCGTCAGCTATGGGGCTACACCTTC
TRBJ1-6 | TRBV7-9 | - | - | CASSLRAGRSPLHF | TGTGCCAGCAGCTTAAGGGCAGGGAGGTCACCCCTCCACTTT
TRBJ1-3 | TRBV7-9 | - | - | CASSLRAGIFSGNTIYF | TGTGCCAGCAGCTTAAGGGCCGGAATCTTCTCTGGAAACACCATATATTTT
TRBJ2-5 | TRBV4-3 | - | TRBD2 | CASSPAGGLIETQYF | TGCGCCAGCAGCCCAGCGGGGGGGCTCATAGAGACCCAGTACTTC
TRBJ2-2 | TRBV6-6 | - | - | CASREGQGNTGELFF | TGTGCCAGCAGGGAGGGTCAGGGGAACACCGGGGAGCTGTTTTTT
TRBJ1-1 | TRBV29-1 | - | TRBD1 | CSVDRTGLGTEAFF | TGCAGCGTTGATCGGACAGGGCTGGGCACTGAAGCTTTCTTT
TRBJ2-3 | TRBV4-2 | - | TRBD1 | CASSRGQGDTQYF | TGTGCCAGCAGCCGAGGACAGGGGGATACGCAGTATTTT
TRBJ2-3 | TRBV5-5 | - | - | CASSLRLADTQYF | TGTGCCAGCAGCTTGAGGTTAGCGGATACGCAGTATTTT
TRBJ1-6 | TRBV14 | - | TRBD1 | CASSQGTGLHF | TGTGCCAGCAGCCAAGGGACAGGTCTCCACTTT